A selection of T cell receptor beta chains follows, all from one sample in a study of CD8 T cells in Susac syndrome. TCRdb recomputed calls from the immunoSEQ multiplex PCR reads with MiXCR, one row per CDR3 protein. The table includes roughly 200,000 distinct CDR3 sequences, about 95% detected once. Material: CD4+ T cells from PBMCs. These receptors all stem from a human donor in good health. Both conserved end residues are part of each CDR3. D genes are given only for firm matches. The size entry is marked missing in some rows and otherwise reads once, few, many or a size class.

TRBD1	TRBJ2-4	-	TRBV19	CASSTDPGTENIQYF
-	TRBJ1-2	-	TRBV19	CASSPWDTPREGYTF
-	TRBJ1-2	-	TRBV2	CASKEEGGYTF
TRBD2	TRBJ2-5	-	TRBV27	CASRLSGLSGDGETQYF
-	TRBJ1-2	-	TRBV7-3	CASSSSAGDGYTF
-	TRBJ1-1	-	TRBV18	CASSQGGDTEAFF
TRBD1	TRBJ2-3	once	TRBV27	CASSFLTGGAGDTQYF
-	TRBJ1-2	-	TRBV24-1	CATSGSPNYGYTF
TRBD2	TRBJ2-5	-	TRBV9	CASSTGGAWETQYF
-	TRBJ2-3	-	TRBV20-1	CSAPADTQYF
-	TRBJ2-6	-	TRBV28	CASSRDVLTF
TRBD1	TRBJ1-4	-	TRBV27	CASSSTGGREKLFF
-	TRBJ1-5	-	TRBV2	CASRQGLSNQPQHF
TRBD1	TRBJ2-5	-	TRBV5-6	CASETGSGETQYF
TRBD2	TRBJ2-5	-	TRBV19	CASSLSGGTETQYF
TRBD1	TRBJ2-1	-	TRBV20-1	CSPRRGQAGNEQFF
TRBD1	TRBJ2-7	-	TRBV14	CASSQDGTGQPYEQYF
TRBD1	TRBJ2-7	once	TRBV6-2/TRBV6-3	CASRPQGDHEQYF
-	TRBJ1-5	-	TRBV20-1	CSVTGPFNQPQHF
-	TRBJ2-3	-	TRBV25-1	CASSEYGVDTQYF
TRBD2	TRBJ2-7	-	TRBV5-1	CASSLAGAVYEQYF
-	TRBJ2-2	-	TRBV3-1	CASTSVGELFF
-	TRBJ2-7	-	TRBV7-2	CASSLRPLGEQYF
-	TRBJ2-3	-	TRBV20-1	CSAQASSTDTQYF
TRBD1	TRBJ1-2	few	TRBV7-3	CASSSGQGVYGYTF
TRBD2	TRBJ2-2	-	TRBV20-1	CSARWEGNTGELFF
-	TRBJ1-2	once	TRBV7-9	CASSLDGGGYGYTF
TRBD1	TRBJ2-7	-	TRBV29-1	CSVTRTGSNEQYF
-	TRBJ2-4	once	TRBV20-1	CSAPFWDIQYF
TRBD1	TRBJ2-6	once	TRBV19	CASSKQGTGANVLTF